This T cell receptor beta chain emerged from a study of a mutant IDH1 vaccine in newly diagnosed glioma. In its sample, this clone was seen once. What it binds is unknown. Notes on the study in general: Across multiple MHC alleles, 93.3% of patients had vaccine-induced responses.

Sample time point: week 35, safety follow-up. A 20-mer mutant IDH1 peptide at 300 ug was injected subcutaneously with topical imiquimod. CDR1 and CDR2 from the germline V gene are MGHDK and SYGVNS. The CDR3 covers 10 residues. With 5 bases removed from V and 11 bases from J, the gap between germline ends came to 8 bases. Repertoires were generated with immunoSEQ multiplex PCR, while TCRdb's copy carries only in-frame clones and drops some. This sample has 45,000 to 55,000 clones, with around 80% found just once. This material consisted of PBMCs, taken from a glioma patient whose treatment included an IDH1 peptide vaccine. The V gene is TRBV25-1, the J gene TRBJ2-3, with unresolved D. The clonotype was recovered from a man aged 35-49 years with glioma. The CDR3 is CASSHLRQYF. The CDR3 DNA reads TGTGCCAGCAGTCATCTGAGGCAGTATTTT.